This TCR beta chain comes out of a study of T-cell reconstitution after alpha-beta-depleted transplantation in children. The TCRbeta library incorporated unique molecular identifiers. TCRdb recomputed calls from the PCR reads with MiXCR, one row per CDR3 protein. Seen here are a few hundred thousand distinct CDR3 sequences, more than 20% observed once, and the top ten hold 30% to 45%. The CDR3 totals 16 residues. The germline V gene has CDR1 SGDLS and CDR2 YYNGEE. V dropped 0 bases and J dropped 3; count of bases not matched to a gene: 8. The genes are TRBV9 and TRBJ2-5; 7 nucleotides line up with TRBD2. The clonotype originates from a boy under two years old with Wiskott-Aldrich syndrome, due to receive a stem cell transplant. The sample consisted of PBMCs, taken before TCRalphabeta/CD19-depleted stem cell transplant. CDR3 sequence reads: CASSVATTGGEETQYF. In DNA form, the CDR3 reads TGTGCCAGCAGCGTAGCTACGACGGGGGGAGAAGAGACCCAGTACTTC. The variable domain in full, with the rest retrieved from reference TRBV9 and TRBJ2-5, is DSGVTQTPKHLITATGQRVTLRCSPRSGDLSVYWYQQSLDQGLQFLIQYYNGEERAKGNILERFSAQQFPDLHSELNLSSLELGDSALYFCASSVATTGGEETQYFGPGTRLLVL.